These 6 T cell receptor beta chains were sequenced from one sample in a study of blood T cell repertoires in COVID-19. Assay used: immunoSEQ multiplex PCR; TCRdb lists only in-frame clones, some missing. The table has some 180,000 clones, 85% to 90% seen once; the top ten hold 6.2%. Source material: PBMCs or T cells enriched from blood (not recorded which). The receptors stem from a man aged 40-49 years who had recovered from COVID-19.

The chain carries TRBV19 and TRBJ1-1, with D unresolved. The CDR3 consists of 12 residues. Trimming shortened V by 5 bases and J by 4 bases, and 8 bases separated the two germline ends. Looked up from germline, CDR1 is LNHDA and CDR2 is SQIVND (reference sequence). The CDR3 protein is CASSQFSTEAFF. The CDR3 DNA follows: TGTGCCAGTAGTCAGTTTTCCACTGAAGCTTTCTTT.

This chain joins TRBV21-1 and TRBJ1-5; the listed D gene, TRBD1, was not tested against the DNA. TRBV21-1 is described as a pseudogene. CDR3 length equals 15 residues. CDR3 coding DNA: TGTGCCAGCAGCAAAGCCGGACAGCAATCAGGGCCCCAGCATTTT. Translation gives CASSKAGQQSGPQHF.

CDR3 coding DNA: TGTGCCAGCAAGATCCGGGACAGGGGAGAGACCCAGTACTTC. Encoded protein: CASKIRDRGETQYF. The chain combines TRBV5-6 with TRBJ2-5, with 10 bases that match TRBD1. This CDR3 spans 14 amino acids. Germline V gene lookup returns CDR1 SGHDT and CDR2 YYEEEE. With V trimmed by 6 bases and J by 4 bases, 6 bases remained unmatched.

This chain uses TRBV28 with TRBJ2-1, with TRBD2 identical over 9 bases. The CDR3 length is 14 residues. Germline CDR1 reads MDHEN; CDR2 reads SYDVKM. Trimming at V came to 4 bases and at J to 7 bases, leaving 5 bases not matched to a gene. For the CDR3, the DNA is TGTGCCAGCAGTTCTTTTAGCGGGAGTAATGAGCAGTTCTTC. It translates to CASSSFSGSNEQFF.

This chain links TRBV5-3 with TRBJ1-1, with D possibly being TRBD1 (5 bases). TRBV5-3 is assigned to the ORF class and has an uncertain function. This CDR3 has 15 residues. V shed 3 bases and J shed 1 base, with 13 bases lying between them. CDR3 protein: CARSSDPQGNTEAFF. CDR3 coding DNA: TGTGCCAGAAGCTCCGACCCCCAGGGGAACACTGAAGCTTTCTTT.

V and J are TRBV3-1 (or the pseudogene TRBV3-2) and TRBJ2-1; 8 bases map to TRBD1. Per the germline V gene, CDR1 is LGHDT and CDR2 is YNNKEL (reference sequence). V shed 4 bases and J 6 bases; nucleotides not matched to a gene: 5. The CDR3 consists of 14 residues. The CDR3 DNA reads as TGTGCCAGCAGCCCCCGGACAGGGACCAATGAGCAGTTCTTC. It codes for CASSPRTGTNEQFF.